This T cell receptor (beta chain) was found in a study of T-cell reconstitution after alpha-beta-depleted transplantation in children. This clonotype was counted between two and nine times. The target antigen is unknown. Points from the study as a whole: Reportedly, alpha-beta T cells present about two months post-transplant originated from several hundred expanded clones of graft origin. At the one-year point after transplant, T-cell counts and TCRbeta diversity were found to come mostly from T cells that had been newly produced. The high TCRbeta diversity at day 60 in some patients came from surviving recipient T cells and thymic progenitors.

Using unique molecular identifiers, the investigators prepared the TCRbeta library. TCRdb reprocessed the PCR reads via MiXCR and lists one record per CDR3 protein. The sample comprises 500,000 to 650,000 distinct CDR3 sequences, over 9.5% of which are singletons, and 13% to 15% rests with the top ten. The CDR3 extends over 17 amino acids. Germline V gives CDR1 SGHRS, CDR2 YFSETQ. The junction had 7 bases not matched to a gene; V was cut back by 2 bases and J by 0 bases. The genes are TRBV5-1 and TRBJ1-3, with 8 bases identical to TRBD1. The sequencing used PBMCs, mostly from graft donor cells, collected 180 days after TCRalphabeta/CD19-depleted stem cell transplant. This clonotype originated in a female patient aged 2-10 years who had a stem cell transplant for aplastic anemia, so the T cells may come from the graft donor. Here the CDR3 reads CASSFGNRGTSGNTIYF. CDR3 nucleotide sequence: TGCGCCAGCAGCTTCGGGAACAGGGGGACCTCTGGAAACACCATATATTTT.